The 7 T cell receptor beta chains in this list originate from one sample, sequenced in a study of T cell responses to AZD1222 COVID-19 vaccine (dated by TCRdb to 2020 to 2022). The time point tag for this specimen amounts to: about 28 days (+/-7) after the second vaccine dose. Receptor amplification or capture employed the immunoSEQ multiplex PCR assay. The source is immuneACCESS, and TCRdb retained only in-frame sequences with V and J called. Part of the clones is not carried over; for the studies checked, unresolved V genes explain less than half of this, and the remainder is unexplained. This sample lists around 120,000 clones; roughly 89% were detected once. The ten largest clones represent roughly 1% of the sample. The material sequenced was peripheral blood, taken 28 days after the second AZD1222 dose. The receptor source for this set is an adult who received the AZD1222 COVID-19 vaccine.

V gene TRBV19 combines with J gene TRBJ1-1; 9 nucleotides line up with TRBD1. The CDR3 has 15 amino acids. CDR1 and CDR2 (germline): LNHDA, SQIVND (reference sequence). Trimming took 4 bases from V and 3 from J; bases not matched to a gene: 6. The CDR3 loop reads CASSTLDRGDTEAFF. The DNA for the CDR3 is TGTGCCAGTAGTACCCTCGACAGGGGGGACACTGAAGCTTTCTTT.

The chain is built from TRBV10-3 and TRBJ1-3, with D unresolved. V was cut by 4 bases and J by 0 bases, with 10 bases left in between. In germline, CDR1 is ENHRY, CDR2 SYGVKD. This CDR3 contains 15 residues. CDR3 sequence reads: CAISGGVISGNTIYF. Here the CDR3 DNA reads TGTGCCATCAGTGGTGGGGTTATCTCTGGAAACACCATATATTTT.

The V call is TRBV11-1, the J call TRBJ2-3; 12 nucleotides agree with TRBD2. Per germline, CDR1 SGHAT and CDR2 FQDESV (reference sequence). The V and J ends lost 1 base and 4 bases, in that order; junction bases with no gene match: 0. The CDR3 loop spans 15 amino acids. CDR3 DNA: TGTGCCAGCAGCTTAGGACTAGCGGGAGCAGATACGCAGTATTTT. Its translation is CASSLGLAGADTQYF.

The chain recombines TRBV19 with TRBJ1-2; perhaps TRBD1 as D (5 bases). CDR3 length: 14 residues. Trimming cost V 7 bases and J 4 bases, with 16 bases left between them. CDR1 is LNHDA, CDR2 SQIVND, per germline (reference sequence). The CDR3 region has the DNA TGTGCCAGTAATTTACTTGGACAAGCCTATGGCTACACCTTC. Translating it yields CASNLLGQAYGYTF.

The V call is TRBV30, the J call TRBJ2-3, with 9 nucleotides matching TRBD2. J was trimmed by 5 bases and V by 2 bases; bases with no gene match: 5. Germline V gives CDR1 GTSNPN, CDR2 SVGIG (reference sequence). This CDR3 region has 14 residues. CDR3 bases: TGTGCCTGGAGTATAGCGGGAGAGGTAGATACGCAGTATTTT. It yields the protein CAWSIAGEVDTQYF. Full variable domain (outside the CDR3, taken from reference TRBV30 and TRBJ2-3): SQTIHQWPATLVQPVGSPLSLECTVEGTSNPNLYWYRQAAGRGLQLLFYSVGIGQISSEVPQNLSASRPQDRQFILSSKKLLLSDSGFYLCAWSIAGEVDTQYFGPGTRLTVL.

As DNA, the CDR3 is TGTGCCAGCAGCTTAGCCAACAGGGTCCATGAGCAGTTCTTC. Protein sequence: CASSLANRVHEQFF. The chain recombines TRBV11-3 with TRBJ2-1; D is possibly TRBD1 (6 bases). V shed 1 base and J shed 8 bases, with 12 bases lying between them. The CDR3 spans 14 residues. Germline values: CDR1 SGHNT, CDR2 YENEEA.

V is TRBV9 and J is TRBJ1-6; 7 bases line up with TRBD1. Unmatched junction bases numbered 5, after V lost 0 bases and J lost 2 bases. Germline V lookup: CDR1 SGDLS, CDR2 YYNGEE. The CDR3 has 17 amino acids. CDR3 loop: CASSVGAGGTYNSPLHF. The CDR3 DNA is TGTGCCAGCAGCGTAGGGGCAGGGGGGACCTATAATTCACCCCTCCACTTT. Drawing the rest from reference TRBV9 and TRBJ1-6, the complete variable domain is DSGVTQTPKHLITATGQRVTLRCSPRSGDLSVYWYQQSLDQGLQFLIQYYNGEERAKGNILERFSAQQFPDLHSELNLSSLELGDSALYFCASSVGAGGTYNSPLHFGNGTRLTVT.